The clone carrying this T cell receptor (beta chain) turned up a few times. The antigen remains unidentified. This sample is part of a study of T-cell reconstitution after alpha-beta-depleted transplantation in children. Study-wide results and limits: Roughly two months post-transplant, alpha-beta T cells reportedly originated from several hundred graft clones that had expanded. One year after transplant, T-cell counts and diversity came mostly from newly produced T cells. Surviving recipient T cells and thymic progenitors accounted for the high day-60 TCRbeta diversity observed in some patients.

Preparation of the TCRbeta library involved a method that used unique molecular identifiers. One entry per CDR3 protein results from TCRdb running MiXCR on the PCR reads. The profile covers approximately 400,000 distinct CDR3 sequences, with around 16% appearing a single time and roughly 27% taken by the ten largest. J was trimmed by 2 bases and V by 0 bases; bases with no gene match: 5. The germline gives CDR1 SGHDT, CDR2 YYEEEE. The CDR3 runs to 17 residues. V usage is TRBV5-6 and J usage is TRBJ2-3; 11 bases match TRBD2. The sequencing used PBMCs, mostly from graft donor cells, collected 360 days after TCRalphabeta/CD19-depleted stem cell transplant. The clonotype was recovered from a boy under two years old who had a stem cell transplant for Wiskott-Aldrich syndrome, so the T cells may come from the graft donor. For the CDR3, the DNA is TGTGCCAGCAGCTTGGTTGGGACTAGCGGAACCACAGATACGCAGTATTTT. This sequence encodes CASSLVGTSGTTDTQYF. The full variable domain, with the rest looked up from reference TRBV5-6 and TRBJ2-3, is DAGVTQSPTHLIKTRGQQVTLRCSPKSGHDTVSWYQQALGQGPQFIFQYYEEEERQRGNFPDRFSGHQFPNYSSELNVNALLLGDSALYLCASSLVGTSGTTDTQYFGPGTRLTVL.